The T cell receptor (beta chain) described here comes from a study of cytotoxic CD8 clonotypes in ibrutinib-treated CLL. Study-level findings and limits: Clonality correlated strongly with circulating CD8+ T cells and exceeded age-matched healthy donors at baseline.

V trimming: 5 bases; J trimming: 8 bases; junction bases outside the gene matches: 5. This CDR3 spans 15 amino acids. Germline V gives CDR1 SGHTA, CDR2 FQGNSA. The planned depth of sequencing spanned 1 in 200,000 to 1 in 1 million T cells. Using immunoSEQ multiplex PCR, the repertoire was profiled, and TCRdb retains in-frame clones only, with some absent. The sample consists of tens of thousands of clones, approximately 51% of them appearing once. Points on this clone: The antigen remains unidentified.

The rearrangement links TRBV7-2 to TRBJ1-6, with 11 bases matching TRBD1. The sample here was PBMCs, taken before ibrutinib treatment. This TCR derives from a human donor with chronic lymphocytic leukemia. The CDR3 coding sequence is TGTGCCAGCAGCCGGGGGACAGGGGGAGATTCACCCCTCCACTTT. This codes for CASSRGTGGDSPLHF.